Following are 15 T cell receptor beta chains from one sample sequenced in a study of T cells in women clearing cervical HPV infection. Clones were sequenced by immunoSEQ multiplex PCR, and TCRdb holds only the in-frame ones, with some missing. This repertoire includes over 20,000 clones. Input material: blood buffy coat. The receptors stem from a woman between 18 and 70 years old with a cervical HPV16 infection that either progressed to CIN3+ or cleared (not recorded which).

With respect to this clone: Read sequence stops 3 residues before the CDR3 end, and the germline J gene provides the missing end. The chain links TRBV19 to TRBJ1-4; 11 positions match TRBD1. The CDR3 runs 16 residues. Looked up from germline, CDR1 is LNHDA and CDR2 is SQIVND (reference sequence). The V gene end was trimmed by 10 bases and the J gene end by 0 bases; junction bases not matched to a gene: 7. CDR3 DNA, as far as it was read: TGTGCCACCTCGGACAGGGGGCGGGCAACTAATGAAAAA. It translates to CATSDRGRATNEK. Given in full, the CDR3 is CATSDRGRATNEKLFF. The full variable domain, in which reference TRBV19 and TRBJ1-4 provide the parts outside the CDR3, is DGGITQSPKYLFRKEGQNVTLSCEQNLNHDAMYWYRQDPGQGLRLIYYSQIVNDFQKGDIAEGYSVSREKKESFPLTVTSAQKNPTAFYLCATSDRGRATNEKLFFGSGTQLSVL.

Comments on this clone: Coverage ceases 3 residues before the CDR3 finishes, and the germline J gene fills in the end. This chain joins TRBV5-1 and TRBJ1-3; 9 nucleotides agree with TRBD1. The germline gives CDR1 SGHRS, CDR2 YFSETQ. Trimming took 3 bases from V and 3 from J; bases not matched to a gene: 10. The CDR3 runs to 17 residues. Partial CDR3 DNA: TGCGCCAGCAGCTCCTCCGGGACAGGGAAAGGTGGAAACACC. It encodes CASSSSGTGKGGNT. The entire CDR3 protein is CASSSSGTGKGGNTIYF.

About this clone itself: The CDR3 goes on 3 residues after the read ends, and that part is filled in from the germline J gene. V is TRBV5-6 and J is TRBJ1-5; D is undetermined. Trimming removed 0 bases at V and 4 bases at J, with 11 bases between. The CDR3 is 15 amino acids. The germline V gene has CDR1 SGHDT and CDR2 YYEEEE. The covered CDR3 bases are TGTGCCAGCAGCTTGGCCGGAGGGTATAATCAGCCC. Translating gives CASSLAGGYNQP. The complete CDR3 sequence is CASSLAGGYNQPQHF.

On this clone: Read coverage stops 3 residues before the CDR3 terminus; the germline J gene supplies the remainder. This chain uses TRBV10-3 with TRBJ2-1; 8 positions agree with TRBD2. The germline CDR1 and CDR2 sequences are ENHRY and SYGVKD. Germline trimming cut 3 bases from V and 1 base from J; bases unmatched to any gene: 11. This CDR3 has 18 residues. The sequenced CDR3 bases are TGTGCCATCAGTGATGGTTACGTTAGCGGGATGTCCTACAATGAG. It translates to CAISDGYVSGMSYNE. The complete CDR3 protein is CAISDGYVSGMSYNEQFF.

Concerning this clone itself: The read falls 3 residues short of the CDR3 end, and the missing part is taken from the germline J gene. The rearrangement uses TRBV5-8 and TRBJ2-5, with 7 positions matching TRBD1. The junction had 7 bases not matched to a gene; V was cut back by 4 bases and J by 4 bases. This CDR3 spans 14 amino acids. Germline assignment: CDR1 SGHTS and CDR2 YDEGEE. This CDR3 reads CASSPDRVGETQYF. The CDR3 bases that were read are TGTGCCAGCAGCCCCGACAGGGTCGGAGAGACC.

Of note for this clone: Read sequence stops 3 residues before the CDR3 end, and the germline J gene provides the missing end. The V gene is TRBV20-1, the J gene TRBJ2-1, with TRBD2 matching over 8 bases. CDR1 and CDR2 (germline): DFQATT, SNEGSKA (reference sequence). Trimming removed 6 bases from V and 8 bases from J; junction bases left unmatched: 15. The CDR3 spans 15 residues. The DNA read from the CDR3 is TGCAGTGCCAATCGGGAGGGGATGAGGAAAGATGAG. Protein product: CSANREGMRKDE. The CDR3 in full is CSANREGMRKDEQFF.

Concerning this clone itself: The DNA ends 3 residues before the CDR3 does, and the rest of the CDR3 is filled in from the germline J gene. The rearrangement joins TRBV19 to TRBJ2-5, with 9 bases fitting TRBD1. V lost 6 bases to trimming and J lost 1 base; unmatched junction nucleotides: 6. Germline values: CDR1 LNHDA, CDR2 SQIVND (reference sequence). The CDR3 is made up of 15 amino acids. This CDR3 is CASSSGTGTQETQYF. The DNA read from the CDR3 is TGTGCCAGTAGCTCCGGGACAGGGACCCAAGAGACC.

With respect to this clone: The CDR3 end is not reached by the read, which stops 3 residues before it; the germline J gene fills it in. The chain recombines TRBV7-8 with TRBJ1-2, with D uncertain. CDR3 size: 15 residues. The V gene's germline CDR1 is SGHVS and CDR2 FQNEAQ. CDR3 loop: CASSLYASGSYDYTF. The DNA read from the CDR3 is TGTGCCAGCAGCTTATACGCTAGCGGGAGTTACGAC.

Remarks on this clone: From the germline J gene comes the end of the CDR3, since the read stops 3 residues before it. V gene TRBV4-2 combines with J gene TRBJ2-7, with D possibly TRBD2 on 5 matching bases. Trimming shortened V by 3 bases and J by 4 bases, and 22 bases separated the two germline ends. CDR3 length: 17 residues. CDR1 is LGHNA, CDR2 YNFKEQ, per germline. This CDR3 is CASSHSAWTRVVYEQYF. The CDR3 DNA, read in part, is TGTGCCAGCAGCCACTCGGCCTGGACTCGCGTGGTGTACGAG.

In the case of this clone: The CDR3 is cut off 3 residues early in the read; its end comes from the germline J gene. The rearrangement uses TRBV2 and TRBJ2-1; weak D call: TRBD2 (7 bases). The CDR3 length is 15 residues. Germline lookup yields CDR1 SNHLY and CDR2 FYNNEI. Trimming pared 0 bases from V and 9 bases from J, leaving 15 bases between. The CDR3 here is CASSEAAAGAVEQFF. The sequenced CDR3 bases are TGTGCCAGCAGTGAAGCTGCTGCGGGGGCAGTTGAG.

The CDR3 bases that were read are TGTGCCAGTAGTATCTGGACTAGCGGGAGGTCGAATACC. Amino acids: CASSIWTSGRSNT. The CDR3 in its entirety is CASSIWTSGRSNTYTF. The rearrangement uses TRBV19 and TRBJ1-2, with D hard to call. With the read ending 3 residues before the CDR3 end, the germline J gene is used to fill in that end. Germline CDR1 reads LNHDA; CDR2 reads SQIVND (reference sequence). CDR3 length equals 16 residues.

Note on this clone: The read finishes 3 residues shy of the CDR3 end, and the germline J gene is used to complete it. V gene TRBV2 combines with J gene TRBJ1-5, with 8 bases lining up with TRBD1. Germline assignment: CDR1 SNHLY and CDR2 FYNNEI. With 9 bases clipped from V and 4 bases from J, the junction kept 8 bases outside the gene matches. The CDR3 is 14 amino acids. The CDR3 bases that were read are TGTGCCAGTACGACAGGGGATGGGAATCAGCCC. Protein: CASTTGDGNQP. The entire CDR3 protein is CASTTGDGNQPQHF. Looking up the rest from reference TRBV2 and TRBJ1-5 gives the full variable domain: EPEVTQTPSHQVTQMGQEVILRCVPISNHLYFYWYRQILGQKVEFLVSFYNNEISEKSEIFDDQFSVERPDGSNFTLKIRSTKLEDSAMYFCASTTGDGNQPQHFGDGTRLSIL.

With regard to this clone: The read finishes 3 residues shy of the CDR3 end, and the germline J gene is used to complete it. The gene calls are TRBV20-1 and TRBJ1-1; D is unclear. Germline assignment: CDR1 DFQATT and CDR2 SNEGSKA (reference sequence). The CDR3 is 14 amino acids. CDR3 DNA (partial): TGCAGTGCTAGAGATCCCCTCAGCGGCCAAGAA. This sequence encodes CSARDPLSGQE. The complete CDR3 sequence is CSARDPLSGQEAFF.

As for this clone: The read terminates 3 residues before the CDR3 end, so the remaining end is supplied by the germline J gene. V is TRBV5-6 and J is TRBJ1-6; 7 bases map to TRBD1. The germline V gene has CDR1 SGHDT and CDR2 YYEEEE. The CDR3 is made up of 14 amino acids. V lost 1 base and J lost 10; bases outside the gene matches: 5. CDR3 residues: CASSLRGRQSPLHF. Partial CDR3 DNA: TGTGCCAGCAGCTTGAGGGGGCGACAATCACCC.

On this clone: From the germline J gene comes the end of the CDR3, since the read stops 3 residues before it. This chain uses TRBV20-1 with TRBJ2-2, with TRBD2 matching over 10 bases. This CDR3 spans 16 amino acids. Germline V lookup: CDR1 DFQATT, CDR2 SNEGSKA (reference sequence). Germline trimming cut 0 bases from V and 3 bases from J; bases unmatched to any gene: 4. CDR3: CSARDGLAGDTGELFF. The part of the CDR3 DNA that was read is TGCAGTGCTAGAGATGGGCTAGCGGGGGACACCGGGGAG.